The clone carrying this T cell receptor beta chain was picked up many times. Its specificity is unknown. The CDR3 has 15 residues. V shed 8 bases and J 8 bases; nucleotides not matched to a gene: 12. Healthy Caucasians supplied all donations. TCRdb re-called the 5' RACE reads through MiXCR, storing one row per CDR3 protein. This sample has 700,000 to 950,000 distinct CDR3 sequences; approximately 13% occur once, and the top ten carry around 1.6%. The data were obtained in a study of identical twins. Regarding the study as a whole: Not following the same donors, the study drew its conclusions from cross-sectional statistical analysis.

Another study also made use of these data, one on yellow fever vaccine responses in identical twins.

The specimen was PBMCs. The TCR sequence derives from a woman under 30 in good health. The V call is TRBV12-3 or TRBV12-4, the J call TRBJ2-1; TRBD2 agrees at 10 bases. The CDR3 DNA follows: TGTGCCAGCGGGGGGGCTAGCGGGAGTTTCGATGAGCAGTTCTTC. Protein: CASGGASGSFDEQFF.